This section outlines one TCR beta chain sequence together with its context. Antigen specificity is unknown. The record originates from a study of shared clonotypes between healthy human individuals. General study findings and limits: Clonotypes that were shared across a handful of donors made up roughly 5% of naive CD4 clonotypes.

The CDR3 is 13 residues long. Germline CDR1 and CDR2: MNHEY and SVGAGI. Trimming took 9 bases from V and 1 from J, leaving 11 bases between them. Method: immunoSEQ multiplex PCR; TCRdb's copy keeps in-frame clones and lacks some. The table lists roughly 2.6 million clones, just over 90% of them singletons. The sequence came from a man between 18 and 35 years old in good health. This chain links TRBV6-5 with TRBJ2-3; no firm D call. The sequenced sample was naive CD4+ T cells sorted from blood. Subset denoted: CD45RA+ positively selected. The CDR3 DNA follows: TGTGCCAGTACTACCCCGGGCACAGATACGCAGTATTTT. This sequence encodes CASTTPGTDTQYF.